Listed here are 23 T cell receptor beta chains from one sample, sequenced in a study of CD8 T cells in ankylosing spondylitis. From the 5' RACE reads, TCRdb called clonotypes with MiXCR, one entry per CDR3 protein. The sample yields approximately 290,000 distinct CDR3 sequences, under 25% seen once. Sample: blood, either unsorted or a sorted T cell fraction (not recorded which). These receptor sequences come from a female donor with ankylosing spondylitis or in good health (not recorded which).

This clonotype was picked up a small number of times. Here the CDR3 reads CASSKEGGLNEQFF. The CDR3 nucleotides are TGTGCCAGCAGCAAGGAGGGAGGCCTCAATGAGCAGTTCTTC. The chain carries TRBV12-3 or TRBV12-4 and TRBJ2-1, with a possible D match to TRBD2 (6 bases). V was cut by 6 bases and J by 6 bases, with 15 bases left in between. The CDR3 consists of 14 residues.

The chain combines TRBV15 with TRBJ2-5, with a possible D match to TRBD1 (8 bases). Per germline, CDR1 LNHNV and CDR2 YYDKDF (reference sequence). The CDR3 has 14 residues. With 4 bases removed from V and 5 bases from J, the gap between germline ends came to 14 bases. CDR3 nucleotide sequence: TGTGCCACCAGCACCGACAGGGGAGGGGAGACCCAGTACTTC. Translated, it gives CATSTDRGGETQYF.

Many counts were recorded for this clonotype. V gene TRBV20-1 combines with J gene TRBJ1-2, with 8 bases lining up with TRBD1. The CDR3 consists of 12 residues. V was clipped by 4 bases and J by 7 bases; unmatched bases: 5. The V gene's germline CDR1 is DFQATT and CDR2 SNEGSKA (reference sequence). Here the CDR3 reads CSATQGARGYTF. The DNA of the CDR3 is TGCAGTGCTACGCAGGGGGCGCGTGGCTACACCTTC.

The chain has TRBV15 and TRBJ1-1; perhaps TRBD1 as D (5 bases). CDR1 is LNHNV and CDR2 is YYDKDF in the germline V gene (reference sequence). This CDR3 has 16 residues. V was shortened by 3 bases and J by 4 bases, with 18 bases between the two germline ends. The CDR3 DNA is TGTGCCACCAGCAGGGCGACGGGGCCCTTGGGCACTGAAGCTTTCTTT. As protein: CATSRATGPLGTEAFF.

The rearrangement joins TRBV6-2 or TRBV6-3 to TRBJ2-1; D is possibly TRBD1 (5 bases). CDR3 length: 13 residues. The germline V gene encodes CDR1 MNHEY and CDR2 SVGEGT. V lost 8 bases and J 0 bases, leaving 8 bases between the germline ends. CDR3 bases: TGTGCCAGCCCAGGGTGCTCCTACAATGAGCAGTTCTTC. As protein: CASPGCSYNEQFF.

In its sample, this clonotype was seen a few times. This chain uses TRBV7-8 with TRBJ1-6; D ambiguous. The CDR3 length is 14 residues. V was trimmed by 5 bases and J by 13 bases, leaving 18 bases between them. Germline CDR1 and CDR2: SGHVS and FQNEAQ. Here the CDR3 reads CASSLLGPPNPLHF. CDR3 bases: TGTGCCAGCAGCCTCCTCGGGCCCCCGAATCCCCTCCACTTT.

This clonotype has just a few counts. The chain recombines TRBV18 with TRBJ2-1; D not certain. V lost 3 bases and J 10 bases, leaving 10 bases between the germline ends. Germline CDR1 reads KGHSH; CDR2 reads LQKENI. There are 12 residues in the CDR3. The CDR3 sequence: CASSPNGREQFF. Here the CDR3 DNA reads TGTGCCAGCTCACCTAACGGTAGAGAGCAGTTCTTC.

This clonotype showed up many times. The genes are TRBV20-1 and TRBJ2-2; 9 bases agree with TRBD2. In germline, CDR1 is DFQATT, CDR2 SNEGSKA (reference sequence). CDR3 length: 14 amino acids. V lost 6 bases, J lost 5 bases, and 7 bases stayed unmatched. The CDR3 bases are TGCAGTGCAGCGACTAGCGGTGATACCGGGGAGCTGTTTTTT. This codes for CSAATSGDTGELFF.

This clonotype was detected many times. The chain links TRBV24-1 to TRBJ2-7; maybe TRBD1 (5 bases). The CDR3 has 14 residues. The germline V gene encodes CDR1 KGHDR and CDR2 SFDVKD. Trimming left V 1 base short and J 7 bases short, with 13 bases between. CDR3 loop: CATSDLDRPWEQYF. The DNA of the CDR3 is TGTGCCACCAGTGATTTAGACAGACCCTGGGAGCAGTACTTC.

The genes are TRBV7-9 and TRBJ2-3; 13 nucleotides line up with TRBD2. With V trimmed by 5 bases and J by 2 bases, 7 bases remained unmatched. Germline-derived CDR1 and CDR2 are SEHNR and FQNEAQ (reference sequence). The length of the CDR3 is 17 residues. The CDR3 protein is CASSTPGTSGATDTQYF. The CDR3 nucleotides are TGTGCCAGCAGCACCCCGGGGACTAGCGGGGCCACAGATACGCAGTATTTT.

This clonotype appeared a few times. This chain links TRBV4-3 with TRBJ2-2, with 10 bases matching TRBD2. Per germline, CDR1 LGHNA and CDR2 YSLEER. After removal of 0 bases from V and 4 bases from J, the junction contained 5 bases not matched to a gene. The CDR3 loop spans 17 amino acids. The chain's CDR3 is CASSQDWSSGSTGELFF. The CDR3 region has the DNA TGCGCCAGCAGCCAAGACTGGTCTAGCGGGAGCACCGGGGAGCTGTTTTTT.

A few counts support this clonotype. This chain uses TRBV7-2 with TRBJ2-5; D not resolved. The CDR3 covers 13 residues. From germline, CDR1 is SGHTA and CDR2 FQGNSA. With 3 bases removed from V and 7 bases from J, the gap between germline ends came to 12 bases. CDR3 loop: CASSLKGEGTQYF. DNA of the CDR3: TGTGCCAGCAGCTTGAAGGGTGAAGGGACCCAGTACTTC.

The genes are TRBV20-1 and TRBJ1-1; TRBD1 matches 10 bases. This CDR3 spans 14 amino acids. With V trimmed by 4 bases and J by 4 bases, 6 bases remained unmatched. Per the germline V gene, CDR1 is DFQATT and CDR2 is SNEGSKA (reference sequence). The CDR3 nucleotides are TGCAGTGCTAAAACCGGGACAGGGGCCACTGAAGCTTTCTTT. It specifies CSAKTGTGATEAFF.

This clonotype appeared a few times. V and J are TRBV5-1 and TRBJ2-1, with 11 bases aligning to TRBD2. V lost 2 bases and J lost 6; bases outside the gene matches: 4. CDR1 is SGHRS and CDR2 is YFSETQ in the germline V gene. The CDR3 length is 15 residues. CDR3 amino acids: CASSFSGLAGNEQFF. The CDR3, as DNA: TGCGCCAGCAGCTTTTCAGGACTAGCGGGCAATGAGCAGTTCTTC.

This clonotype was observed a handful of times. The V gene is TRBV6-6, the J gene TRBJ1-1, with 7 bases aligning to TRBD1. With 6 bases clipped from V and 8 bases from J, the junction kept 6 bases outside the gene matches. This CDR3 has 12 amino acids. Germline CDR1 MNHNY, CDR2 SVGAGI (reference sequence). The CDR3 protein is CASSPPDREAFF. CDR3 nucleotides: TGTGCCAGCAGCCCCCCGGACAGGGAAGCTTTCTTT.

This clonotype was detected a few times. This chain connects TRBV7-2 to TRBJ2-7; D possibly corresponds to TRBD2 (6 bases). V lost 6 bases, J lost 3 bases, and 21 bases lay in between. CDR3 length: 16 amino acids. The V gene's germline CDR1 is SGHTA and CDR2 FQGNSA. This CDR3 is CASSPLGPSVSYEQYF. The CDR3 coding sequence is TGTGCCAGCAGTCCATTGGGTCCTAGCGTAAGCTACGAGCAGTACTTC.

The J gene is TRBJ2-1, the V gene TRBV30; tentatively, D is TRBD2 (5 bases). The CDR3 extends over 14 amino acids. Germline CDR1 reads GTSNPN; CDR2 reads SVGIG (reference sequence). Between the trimmed V and J ends, which lost 5 bases and 4 bases, there was a span of 15 bases. The chain's CDR3 is CAWDRGSTYNEQFF. For the CDR3, the DNA is TGTGCCTGGGATCGGGGATCTACTTACAATGAGCAGTTCTTC.

This clonotype has just a few counts. The rearrangement joins TRBV20-1 to TRBJ2-5; D remains unclear. The CDR3 runs to 13 residues. V lost 4 bases to trimming and J lost 5 bases, with 14 bases between them. Germline V CDR1 and CDR2: DFQATT, SNEGSKA (reference sequence). The CDR3 loop is CSATPLVGETQYF. In DNA, the CDR3 is TGCAGTGCTACCCCTCTAGTGGGCGAGACCCAGTACTTC.

This clonotype showed up just a few times. The chain uses TRBV25-1 and TRBJ1-5, with no clear D. The CDR3 extends over 13 amino acids. V was clipped by 5 bases and J by 3 bases, with 8 bases between them. In germline, CDR1 is MGHDK, CDR2 SYGVNS. The CDR3 DNA sequence: TGTGCCAGCAGTTTCGGTGACAATCAGCCCCAGCATTTT. Translating gives CASSFGDNQPQHF.

This clonotype showed up just a few times. The gene calls are TRBV21-1 and TRBJ1-5. TRBV21-1 is a pseudogene segment. The CDR3 contains 14 residues. CDR3 loop: CASSFNAINQPQHF. CDR3 coding DNA: TGTGCCAGCAGCTTTAACGCTATCAATCAGCCCCAGCATTTT.

V is TRBV20-1 and J is TRBJ2-3, with 8 bases identical to TRBD2. The CDR3 is made up of 13 amino acids. Germline loops: CDR1 DFQATT, CDR2 SNEGSKA (reference sequence). The ends lost 7 bases at V and 4 bases at J; junction bases unmatched: 7. The CDR3 nucleotides are TGCAGTGTTCCGGGAGGGCCGTCAGATACGCAGTATTTT. Protein product: CSVPGGPSDTQYF.

This clonotype was found many times. The chain combines TRBV29-1 with TRBJ2-2, with TRBD1 matching over 8 bases. Germline values: CDR1 SQVTM, CDR2 ANQGSEA. The CDR3 consists of 14 residues. Germline trimming cut 6 bases from V and 7 bases from J; bases unmatched to any gene: 10. As DNA, the CDR3 is TGCAGCGTGCTCGGACAGGGTCAAGTCGGGGAGCTGTTTTTT. This encodes CSVLGQGQVGELFF.

This clonotype was observed a handful of times. The CDR3 loop reads CASSSVGTSGETQYF. CDR3 coding DNA: TGCGCCAGCAGCTCGGTGGGGACTAGCGGGGAGACCCAGTACTTC. This chain connects TRBV5-1 to TRBJ2-5; 12 nucleotides match TRBD2. Germline values: CDR1 SGHRS, CDR2 YFSETQ. The CDR3 spans 15 residues. The V segment lost 3 bases and the J segment 5 bases; nucleotides outside the gene matches: 5.